A selection of T cell receptor beta chains follows, all from one sample in a study of blood T cell repertoires in COVID-19. The data were produced by immunoSEQ multiplex PCR, yet TCRdb's version contains in-frame clones alone and is incomplete. This sample yields 300,000 to 400,000 clones, of which approximately 90% are seen a single time; 7.5% to 10% belongs to the top ten. The sequenced sample consisted of peripheral blood. The receptors here all came from a man aged 25-40 years with COVID-19, enrolled during active disease. Each CDR3 is given with its conserved first and last residue. A D gene is named only where the DNA matches it firmly. Not all rows give a size; the values are once, few, many and, for expanded clones, a class.

j_call,clone_size,cdr3_length,d_call,v_call,cdr3_nt,cdr3_aa
TRBJ2-2,medium-sized,15,TRBD2,TRBV13,TGTGCCAGCAGATGGCGGGGGGGCCGCACCGGGGAGCTGTTTTTT,CASRWRGGRTGELFF
TRBJ2-1,-,17,TRBD1,TRBV3-1/TRBV3-2,TGTGCCAGCAGCCAAGAATTTGAGGACAGGGGGCTGGGTGAGCAGTTCTTC,CASSQEFEDRGLGEQFF
TRBJ2-2,-,18,-,TRBV7-6,TGTGCCAGCAGCTTATTACCGGGACACGACTCGAACACCGGGGAGCTGTTTTTT,CASSLLPGHDSNTGELFF
TRBJ2-7,-,16,TRBD2,TRBV9,TGTGCCAGCAGCGGGGGACTAGCGAGTAACTCCTACGAGCAGTACTTC,CASSGGLASNSYEQYF
TRBJ1-4,-,13,-,TRBV9,TGTGCCAGCAGCGTCGGGGGGCAGGAAAAACTGTTTTTT,CASSVGGQEKLFF
TRBJ2-7,-,13,TRBD2,TRBV29-1,TGCAGCGTGACTAGCGCGTTCACGTACGAGCAGTACTTC,CSVTSAFTYEQYF
TRBJ1-2,-,14,-,TRBV28,TGTGCCAGCAGACAAGGACACGAGAACTATGGCTACACCTTC,CASRQGHENYGYTF
TRBJ1-4,-,14,-,TRBV14,TGTGCCAGCAGCCTTGGTGGGGGCCGTGAAAAACTGTTTTTT,CASSLGGGREKLFF
TRBJ2-5,once,15,TRBD2,TRBV5-4,TGTGCCAGCAGCTTTCGACTAGCGGGGGGGGAGACCCAGTACTTC,CASSFRLAGGETQYF
TRBJ2-7,once,13,-,TRBV24-1,TGTGCCACCAGTGAGGCCGGGGAGTACGAGCAGTACTTC,CATSEAGEYEQYF
TRBJ2-3,-,17,-,TRBV6-2/TRBV6-3,TGTGCCAGCAGTTCGTTAAGTGGGAGGAGGGTCACAGATACGCAGTATTTT,CASSSLSGRRVTDTQYF
TRBJ2-3,-,13,-,TRBV6-1,TGTGCCAGCAGTGACAATCCCACAGATACGCAGTATTTT,CASSDNPTDTQYF
TRBJ1-3,-,13,-,TRBV30,TGTGCCTGGTCAGGACAGTTGGGAAACACCATATATTTT,CAWSGQLGNTIYF
TRBJ1-2,once,14,-,TRBV5-4,TGTGCCAGCAGCTCCGACAGGTTGGGCTATGGCTACACCTTC,CASSSDRLGYGYTF
TRBJ2-1,once,16,TRBD2,TRBV24-1,TGTGCCACCAGTGATTTTGGGGGAGCGGGAATATATGAGCAGTTCTTC,CATSDFGGAGIYEQFF
TRBJ2-2,-,14,TRBD1,TRBV6-6,TGTGCCAGCAGTCACGACAGGGGCACCGGGGAGCTGTTTTTT,CASSHDRGTGELFF
TRBJ2-3,-,13,TRBD2,TRBV2,TGTGCCAGCAACCTAGCGGTCACAGATACGCAGTATTTT,CASNLAVTDTQYF
TRBJ2-7,-,14,-,TRBV7-2,TGTGCCAGCAGCCCACGTCAAAGGAGCAACGAGCAGTACTTC,CASSPRQRSNEQYF
TRBJ1-2,-,12,-,TRBV3-1/TRBV3-2,TGTGCCAGCAGCCTTACAGGGATGGGCTACACCTTC,CASSLTGMGYTF
TRBJ1-4,-,14,-,TRBV19,TGTGCCAGTAGTATCCTCTACAGGAATGAAAAACTGTTTTTT,CASSILYRNEKLFF
TRBJ2-2,-,16,TRBD2,TRBV9,TGTGCCAGCAGCGTAGGGAGCGGGGGGTCTTTCGGGGAGCTGTTTTTT,CASSVGSGGSFGELFF
TRBJ2-3,-,16,TRBD2,TRBV6-5,TGTGCCAGCAGTTACGGAGGTAGCGGGGGGGCAGATACGCAGTATTTT,CASSYGGSGGADTQYF
TRBJ2-7,-,16,TRBD1,TRBV2,TGTGCCAGCAGTGAAGCCCTAGGACAGGGTGCCTACGAGCAGTACTTC,CASSEALGQGAYEQYF
TRBJ1-1,-,12,TRBD1,TRBV12-5,TGTGCTAGTGGTTTACAGGGGAATGAAGCTTTCTTT,CASGLQGNEAFF
TRBJ2-2,-,18,TRBD1,TRBV19,TGTGCCAGTAGTACCGACCGGGACAGGGGTTACTACACCGGGGAGCTGTTTTTT,CASSTDRDRGYYTGELFF
TRBJ1-2,-,14,-,TRBV28,TGTGCCAGCAGTTCGGCAGGGGCTAACTATGGCTACACCTTC,CASSSAGANYGYTF
TRBJ2-3,-,17,-,TRBV4-3,TGCGCCAGCAGCCAAGATCAGTACCATTCGGGGACAGATACGCAGTATTTT,CASSQDQYHSGTDTQYF
TRBJ2-2,-,18,-,TRBV5-1,TGCGCCAGCAGCTTGTCTATCAGGGACTGGGGGAGCACCGGGGAGCTGTTTTTT,CASSLSIRDWGSTGELFF
TRBJ2-7,-,18,TRBD1,TRBV11-2,TGTGCCAGCAGCCCCAATTGGTGGGTCGGGACAGGCTCCTACGAGCAGTACTTC,CASSPNWWVGTGSYEQYF
TRBJ1-5,-,13,-,TRBV9,TGTGCCAGCAGCGTAGGGGGCGGTCAGCCCCAGCATTTT,CASSVGGGQPQHF
TRBJ1-4,-,14,-,TRBV5-1,TGCGCCAGCAGCTTGGGACAGTCTAATGAAAAACTGTTTTTT,CASSLGQSNEKLFF
TRBJ1-5,few,14,-,TRBV6-5,TGTGCCAGCAGAAATACGGGGGGCGGTCAGCCCCAGCATTTT,CASRNTGGGQPQHF
TRBJ1-2,-,16,TRBD1,TRBV6-2/TRBV6-3,TGTGCCAGCAGCACCCGGGGACAGGCCCTTCTCTATGGCTACACCTTC,CASSTRGQALLYGYTF
TRBJ2-7,many,14,-,TRBV6-5,TGTGCCAGCAGTCCGAGAGGGGGTGAAGGCGAGCAGTACTTC,CASSPRGGEGEQYF
TRBJ2-2,-,14,-,TRBV5-8,TGTGCCAGCAGTTTTCTAGTGTCTGCCGGGGAGCTGTTTTTT,CASSFLVSAGELFF
TRBJ1-2,few,15,-,TRBV7-2,TGTGCCAGCAGCTTATACGAGGGCCGCAACTATGGCTACACCTTC,CASSLYEGRNYGYTF
TRBJ2-7,once,13,-,TRBV6-4,TGTGCCAGCAGTGACTCCAGGGGCCACGAGCAGTACTTC,CASSDSRGHEQYF
TRBJ1-4,-,16,TRBD1,TRBV9,TGTGCCAGCAGCGCCCCGAACAGGGGAGATGGTGAAAAACTGTTTTTT,CASSAPNRGDGEKLFF
TRBJ2-3,-,15,TRBD1,TRBV5-6,TGTGCCAGCAGCTTGACAGGGGTGGGCACAGATACGCAGTATTTT,CASSLTGVGTDTQYF
TRBJ2-7,once,16,-,TRBV6-5,TGTGCCAGCAGTTACTCGGGCGGGGGCTGGGCCTACGAGCAGTACTTC,CASSYSGGGWAYEQYF
TRBJ1-2,-,16,TRBD1,TRBV5-4,TGTGCCAGCAGCTTGGGGCAGGCAGGGGGTAACTATGGCTACACCTTC,CASSLGQAGGNYGYTF
TRBJ2-7,-,14,-,TRBV7-5,TGTGCCAGAAGCTTATTACGGAGACCATACGAGCAGTACTTC,CARSLLRRPYEQYF
TRBJ1-1,once,16,-,TRBV6-5,TGTGCCAGCAGTTCGGGACAAAATTGGGGAAAGACTGAAGCTTTCTTT,CASSSGQNWGKTEAFF
TRBJ2-7,-,14,-,TRBV2,TGTGCCAGCAGTGGGAACAGGGGAGGCTACGAGCAGTACTTC,CASSGNRGGYEQYF
TRBJ2-7,few,14,-,TRBV10-3,TGTGCCATCAGTGAGTCGAGGGTTCCCTACGAGCAGTACTTC,CAISESRVPYEQYF
TRBJ2-5,-,15,TRBD2,TRBV27,TGTGCCAGCAGTTTTAGCGGGAATACACAAGAGACCCAGTACTTC,CASSFSGNTQETQYF
TRBJ2-7,-,18,-,TRBV9,TGTGCCAGCAGCCCTTTCGCCTCCCCGGGACTCTCTCCTGGGGAGCAGTACTTC,CASSPFASPGLSPGEQYF
TRBJ1-2,few,13,TRBD1,TRBV12-3/TRBV12-4,TGTGCCAGCGGGGACAGGGTAGGCTATGGCTACACCTTC,CASGDRVGYGYTF
TRBJ2-3,-,15,TRBD1,TRBV2,TGTGCCAGCAGTGAAACAGGGGAAAGCACAGATACGCAGTATTTT,CASSETGESTDTQYF
TRBJ2-7,-,14,TRBD1,TRBV19,TGTGCCAGTAGTTCCGACAGGGGAGGAGGCGAGCAGTACTTC,CASSSDRGGGEQYF
TRBJ2-3,once,14,TRBD1,TRBV29-1,TGCAGCGTCTTGGGACAGGTTAGCACAGATACGCAGTATTTT,CSVLGQVSTDTQYF
TRBJ1-2,-,14,TRBD1,TRBV24-1,TGTGCCACCCTAGCCCGGGACAGATTCTATGGCTACACCTTC,CATLARDRFYGYTF
TRBJ2-3,-,16,TRBD1,TRBV4-1,TGCGCCAGCAGCCAAGCTAACAGGGGTTCCACAGATACGCAGTATTTT,CASSQANRGSTDTQYF
TRBJ2-4,-,17,-,TRBV7-2,TGTGCCAGCAGCTCCAGGGCGGTTACTCTAGCCAAAAACATTCAGTACTTC,CASSSRAVTLAKNIQYF